The sequence of this T cell receptor (beta chain) was determined in a study of blood T cell repertoires in COVID-19. Study details: From the United States, Italy and Spain came samples of acute and convalescent COVID-19. PBMCs, B-cell-depleted T cells, or T cells were the source of the cDNA or gDNA that made up the material.

Per the study methods: Nucleated cell number was recorded as an estimate derived from reference gene primer amplification. Profiling relied on immunoSEQ multiplex PCR, and the TCRdb table lists in-frame clones only, not all of them. The DNA was the basis for D and trimming; V, J and clone size are from that table. The sample carries some 42,000 clones, 75% to 80% recorded once. The CDR3 has 14 residues. From germline, CDR1 is MNHEY and CDR2 SVGAGI. V lost 6 bases to trimming and J lost 1 base, with 9 bases between them. Sample: peripheral blood. This clonotype was sampled from a woman aged 70-85 years with acute or convalescent COVID-19. V and J are TRBV6-5 and TRBJ2-2, with TRBD2 as a possible D gene (6 bases). The CDR3 spells CASRPGGNTGELFF. DNA for the CDR3: TGTGCCAGCAGACCCGGGGGGAACACCGGGGAGCTGTTTTTT.